This T cell receptor (beta chain) was found in a study of T cells in localized non-small cell lung cancer. Germline CDR1 and CDR2: SGHNT and YENEEA. V lost 7 bases to trimming and J lost 0 bases, with 13 bases between them. The CDR3 spans 15 residues. Method: immunoSEQ multiplex PCR; TCRdb's copy keeps in-frame clones and lacks some. The sample lists 3,000 to 3,500 clones, roughly 49% seen once, with under 5% in the top ten. The V and J genes are TRBV11-3 and TRBJ2-1; D is perhaps TRBD2 (6 bases). This TCR was sampled from a woman between 18 and 50 years old with stage I lung adenocarcinoma. Specimen: lymph node tissue, collected before any cancer treatment. The CDR3 reads CASTISGSSYNEQFF. The CDR3 DNA is TGTGCCAGCACCATTAGCGGAAGCTCCTACAATGAGCAGTTCTTC.